What follows are 13 T cell receptor beta chains derived from one specimen sequenced in a study of sequential checkpoint blockade in melanoma. Treatment in this sample: randomized to nivolumab then ipilimumab (arm A) or the reverse (arm B). Clones were read by immunoSEQ multiplex PCR, and TCRdb kept only the in-frame ones, dropping some. Among 35,000 to 40,000 clones listed, roughly 32% were seen once. This specimen consisted of tumor tissue (inferred from file names), obtained from a patient given nivolumab and ipilimumab in sequence. The receptors stem from a human donor with melanoma.

This clone occurred a few times. The V gene is TRBV4-1, the J gene TRBJ2-2; 13 positions agree with TRBD2. Germline V CDR1 and CDR2: MGHRA, YSYEKL. CDR3 size: 16 residues. Trimming removed 0 bases from V and 6 bases from J; junction bases left unmatched: 1. CDR3 residues: CASSQDGLAGAGELFF. In nucleotides, the CDR3 is TGCGCCAGCAGCCAAGATGGACTAGCGGGAGCCGGGGAGCTGTTTTTT.

The chain combines TRBV28 with TRBJ2-7; TRBD1 matches 7 bases. The germline V gene encodes CDR1 MDHEN and CDR2 SYDVKM. Trimming removed 6 bases from V and 6 bases from J; junction bases left unmatched: 14. This CDR3 contains 15 residues. The CDR3 loop is CASSPRDRVIFEQYF. The CDR3 DNA reads as TGTGCCAGCAGCCCAAGAGACAGGGTGATTTTCGAGCAGTACTTC. Using reference TRBV28 and TRBJ2-7 for the parts outside the CDR3, the full variable domain is DVKVTQSSRYLVKRTGEKVFLECVQDMDHENMFWYRQDPGLGLRLIYFSYDVKMKEKGDIPEGYSVSREKKERFSLILESASTNQTSMYLCASSPRDRVIFEQYFGPGTRLTVT.

The rearrangement links TRBV18 to TRBJ2-5; D is possibly TRBD1 or TRBD2 (6 bases each). Germline V gene data show CDR1 as KGHSH and CDR2 as LQKENI. This CDR3 is 14 amino acids long. The V end lost 2 bases, the J end lost 4 bases, and 11 bases lay between the germline ends. The CDR3 bases are TGTGCCAGCTCACCAAGGGGGGTAGCAGAGACCCAGTACTTC. Its protein is CASSPRGVAETQYF.

The chain links TRBV14 to TRBJ1-2; TRBD1 matches at 8 bases. Germline V gene sequence: CDR1 SGHDN, CDR2 FVKESK. Trimming took 4 bases from V and 5 from J; bases not matched to a gene: 6. The CDR3 is made up of 14 amino acids. In DNA form, the CDR3 reads TGTGCCAGCAGCCCTACAGGGGGGTTATATGGCTACACCTTC. This translates into CASSPTGGLYGYTF.

The genes are TRBV18 and TRBJ1-1, with a weak D call TRBD1 (6 bases). CDR1 is KGHSH, CDR2 LQKENI, per germline. The CDR3 runs to 17 residues. V lost 0 bases, J lost 0 bases, and 14 bases lay in between. CDR3 coding DNA: TGTGCCAGCTCACCACCCCAGGGGAGCTATTTGAACACTGAAGCTTTCTTT. This sequence encodes CASSPPQGSYLNTEAFF.

This clone came up a few times. The gene calls are TRBV27 and TRBJ2-1; the match to TRBD1 covers 11 bases. Germline CDR1 and CDR2: MNHEY and SMNVEV (reference sequence). The CDR3 consists of 15 residues. J lost 4 bases, V lost 10 bases, and 9 bases had no gene match. The CDR3 region is CATTPGTGGYNEQFF. CDR3 in DNA: TGTGCCACTACTCCCGGGACAGGGGGTTACAATGAGCAGTTCTTC.

This clone has a handful of counts. The V gene is TRBV9, the J gene TRBJ2-1; the match to TRBD2 covers 9 bases. J gave up 3 bases and V 0 bases, and 1 base lay outside the gene matches. Germline V gives CDR1 SGDLS, CDR2 YYNGEE. This CDR3 contains 15 residues. The CDR3 region is CASSVGTSDYNEQFF. DNA for the CDR3: TGTGCCAGCAGCGTAGGGACTAGCGACTACAATGAGCAGTTCTTC.

This clone showed up many times. The chain uses TRBV2 and TRBJ2-3, with a weak D call TRBD2 (6 bases). Looked up from germline, CDR1 is SNHLY and CDR2 is FYNNEI. Trimming removed 6 bases at V and 2 bases at J, with 18 bases between. This CDR3 has 16 residues. For the CDR3, the DNA is TGTGCCAGCAGCATCCGAGGAAGCGGGTACACAGATACGCAGTATTTT. Protein: CASSIRGSGYTDTQYF.

The table lists this clone with many counts. The V and J genes are TRBV7-6 and TRBJ2-5; 11 nucleotides match TRBD2. The CDR3 consists of 17 residues. The ends lost 1 base at V and 5 bases at J; junction bases unmatched: 9. The germline V gene encodes CDR1 SGHVS and CDR2 FNYEAQ. This CDR3 is CASSLGLAGGRGETQYF. The CDR3 DNA is TGTGCCAGCAGCTTAGGGTTAGCGGGGGGGCGCGGGGAGACCCAGTACTTC.

This clone was recorded many times. The CDR3, as DNA: TGTGCCAGCAGCTACTCCCCGACAGCTTCTTATGGCTACACCTTC. Translated, it gives CASSYSPTASYGYTF. The chain uses TRBV11-3 and TRBJ1-2, with a tentative D call TRBD1 (5 bases). The germline CDR1 and CDR2 sequences are SGHNT and YENEEA. The CDR3 consists of 15 residues. Trimming took 4 bases from V and 5 from J, leaving 17 bases between them.

In this sample, this clone turned up many times. The chain uses TRBV7-5 and TRBJ1-1; TRBD1 is taken as the D call from the table, unchecked against the DNA. TRBV7-5 is shown as a pseudogene. The CDR3 loop spans 15 amino acids. The CDR3 nucleotides read TGTGCCAGCAAAGGGGGAACCCTTTATGAGACTGAAGCTTTCTTT. It yields the protein CASKGGTLYETEAFF.

This chain connects TRBV28 to TRBJ2-6, with TRBD1 identical over 10 bases. Germline trimming cut 4 bases from V and 0 bases from J; bases unmatched to any gene: 3. Per the germline V gene, CDR1 is MDHEN and CDR2 is SYDVKM. The CDR3 runs to 17 residues. Here the CDR3 reads CASSSWTGGSGANVLTF. The CDR3 DNA follows: TGTGCCAGCAGTTCCTGGACAGGGGGCTCTGGGGCCAACGTCCTGACTTTC. The full variable domain, its missing parts supplied by reference TRBV28 and TRBJ2-6, is DVKVTQSSRYLVKRTGEKVFLECVQDMDHENMFWYRQDPGLGLRLIYFSYDVKMKEKGDIPEGYSVSREKKERFSLILESASTNQTSMYLCASSSWTGGSGANVLTFGAGSRLTVL.

This clone has just a few counts. V gene TRBV4-1 combines with J gene TRBJ2-6; TRBD1 might be the D (6 bases). The CDR3 has 16 amino acids. The germline V gene encodes CDR1 MGHRA and CDR2 YSYEKL. The germline V and J ends were trimmed by 0 bases and 2 bases, with 8 bases remaining between them. CDR3 DNA: TGCGCCAGCAGCCAAGACCCAGGGGCTGGGGCCAACGTCCTGACTTTC. Its protein is CASSQDPGAGANVLTF.